This paragraph covers one T cell receptor (beta chain) sequence. These data belong to a study of blood T cell repertoires in COVID-19. The wider study: Samples came from the United States, Italy and Spain, spanning acute and convalescent COVID-19. In each case, the material was cDNA or gDNA derived from T cells, B-cell-depleted T cells, or PBMCs.

The V gene end was trimmed by 4 bases and the J gene end by 2 bases; junction bases not matched to a gene: 4. From germline, CDR1 is LGHNA and CDR2 YNFKEQ. The CDR3 has 16 residues. Source study methods: The authors estimated nucleated cell counts from reference gene primer amplification. This table comes from immunoSEQ multiplex PCR, and its TCRdb copy is limited to in-frame clones, with some not included. V and J calls and clone size come straight from that table; D and trimming were deduced from the DNA. Of about 180,000 clones in the sample, more than 85% were seen once. Sequenced: peripheral blood. The chain combines TRBV4-2 with TRBJ2-5; 13 nucleotides match TRBD2. The receptor was derived from a woman between 25 and 40 years old with active or convalescent COVID-19. The CDR3 sequence is CASSLQLAGGQETQYF. In DNA, the CDR3 is TGTGCCAGCAGCCTCCAACTAGCGGGAGGGCAAGAGACCCAGTACTTC.